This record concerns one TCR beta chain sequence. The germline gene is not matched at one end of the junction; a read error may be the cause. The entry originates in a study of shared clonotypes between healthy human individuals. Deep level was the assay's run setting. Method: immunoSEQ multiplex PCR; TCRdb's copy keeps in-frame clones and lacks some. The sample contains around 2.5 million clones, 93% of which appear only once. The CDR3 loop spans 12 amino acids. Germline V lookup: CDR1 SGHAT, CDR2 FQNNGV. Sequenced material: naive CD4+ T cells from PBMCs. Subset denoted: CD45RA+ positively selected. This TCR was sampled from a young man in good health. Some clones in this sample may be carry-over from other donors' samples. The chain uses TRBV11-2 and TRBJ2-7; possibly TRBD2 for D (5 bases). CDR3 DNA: TGTGCCAGCAGCTTACCCGAGAGGGAGCCGTACTTC. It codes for CASSLPEREPYF.